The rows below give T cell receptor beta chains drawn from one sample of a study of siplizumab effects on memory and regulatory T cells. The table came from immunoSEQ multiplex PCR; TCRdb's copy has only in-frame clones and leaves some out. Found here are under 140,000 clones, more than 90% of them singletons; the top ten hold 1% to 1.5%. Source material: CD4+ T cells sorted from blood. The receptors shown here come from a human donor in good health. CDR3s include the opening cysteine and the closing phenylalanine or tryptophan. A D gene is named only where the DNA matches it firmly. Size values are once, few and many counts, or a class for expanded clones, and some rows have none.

CDR3 DNA: TGTGCCAGCAGCCTCAGGCACTCCTACGAGCAGTACTTC
CDR3 protein: CASSLRHSYEQYF
V gene: TRBV11-2
clone size: few
CDR3 length: 13
J gene: TRBJ2-7
D gene: -

CDR3 DNA: TGCGCCAGCAGCTTGGGAAATTCTCTAGCGGTTAACGAGCAGTACTTC
CDR3 protein: CASSLGNSLAVNEQYF
V gene: TRBV5-1
clone size: -
CDR3 length: 16
J gene: TRBJ2-7
D gene: TRBD2

CDR3 DNA: TGTGCCTGGAGTTCCTCCTACGAGCAGTACTTC
CDR3 protein: CAWSSSYEQYF
V gene: TRBV30
clone size: -
CDR3 length: 11
J gene: TRBJ2-7
D gene: -

CDR3 DNA: TGTGCCAGCAGCGGACTAGCGGGAGGGACGGCTTCCTACAATGAGCAGTTCTTC
CDR3 protein: CASSGLAGGTASYNEQFF
V gene: TRBV5-4
clone size: -
CDR3 length: 18
J gene: TRBJ2-1
D gene: TRBD2

CDR3 DNA: TGTGTCATTGACGGGGGGGCCGGGAACACTGAAGCTTTCTTT
CDR3 protein: CVIDGGAGNTEAFF
V gene: TRBV28
clone size: -
CDR3 length: 14
J gene: TRBJ1-1
D gene: -

CDR3 DNA: TGTGCCAGCAGCCCCCCGACTAGCGGGAGAAGTTACGAGCAGTACTTC
CDR3 protein: CASSPPTSGRSYEQYF
V gene: TRBV7-9
clone size: -
CDR3 length: 16
J gene: TRBJ2-7
D gene: TRBD2

CDR3 DNA: TGTGCCAGCAGTGAAGCGGGGACTGGGGGGGACGAGCAGTACTTC
CDR3 protein: CASSEAGTGGDEQYF
V gene: TRBV2
clone size: -
CDR3 length: 15
J gene: TRBJ2-7
D gene: TRBD2

CDR3 DNA: TGTGCCAGCAGCCTATCAGTGAACACTGAAGCTTTCTTT
CDR3 protein: CASSLSVNTEAFF
V gene: TRBV2
clone size: -
CDR3 length: 13
J gene: TRBJ1-1
D gene: -

CDR3 DNA: TGTGCCAGCAGTCGAACAGGTGCCTCTGGAAACACCATATATTTT
CDR3 protein: CASSRTGASGNTIYF
V gene: TRBV6-5
clone size: -
CDR3 length: 15
J gene: TRBJ1-3
D gene: -

CDR3 DNA: TGTGCCAGCAGTGAAGGTCTCGCAGGCAAAAACATTCAGTACTTC
CDR3 protein: CASSEGLAGKNIQYF
V gene: TRBV6-1
clone size: -
CDR3 length: 15
J gene: TRBJ2-4
D gene: -

CDR3 DNA: TGTGCCAGTAGTATAGCCCGGTCGACAGGGAGCTACGAGCAGTACTTC
CDR3 protein: CASSIARSTGSYEQYF
V gene: TRBV19
clone size: -
CDR3 length: 16
J gene: TRBJ2-7
D gene: TRBD1

CDR3 DNA: TGTGCCAGCAGCGGCCGGCGCGGGACCTTGAACACCGGGGAGCTGTTTTTT
CDR3 protein: CASSGRRGTLNTGELFF
V gene: TRBV9
clone size: -
CDR3 length: 17
J gene: TRBJ2-2
D gene: -

CDR3 DNA: TGTGCCAGCAGTGTTCAGAACGGCGAAGATCAGCCCCAGCATTTT
CDR3 protein: CASSVQNGEDQPQHF
V gene: TRBV2
clone size: -
CDR3 length: 15
J gene: TRBJ1-5
D gene: -

CDR3 DNA: TGTGCCTGGAGTGTTCAGGGAGGGCAGCCCCAGCATTTT
CDR3 protein: CAWSVQGGQPQHF
V gene: TRBV30
clone size: -
CDR3 length: 13
J gene: TRBJ1-5
D gene: -

CDR3 DNA: TGTGCCTGGAGTGAACGGTACAATGAGCAGTTCTTC
CDR3 protein: CAWSERYNEQFF
V gene: TRBV30
clone size: -
CDR3 length: 12
J gene: TRBJ2-1
D gene: -

CDR3 DNA: TGTGCCAGCAGCGTAGTTGGGGGATTCAGGAACATTCAGTACTTC
CDR3 protein: CASSVVGGFRNIQYF
V gene: TRBV9
clone size: -
CDR3 length: 15
J gene: TRBJ2-4
D gene: -

CDR3 DNA: TGCGCCAGCAGCCGCCAAACCACTAGTCGTCCAGATACGCAGTATTTT
CDR3 protein: CASSRQTTSRPDTQYF
V gene: TRBV4-1
clone size: -
CDR3 length: 16
J gene: TRBJ2-3
D gene: -

CDR3 DNA: TGTGCCAGCAGCTTAAGGATTAGCGGGAGGGCCGGGGAGCTGTTTTTT
CDR3 protein: CASSLRISGRAGELFF
V gene: TRBV7-3
clone size: -
CDR3 length: 16
J gene: TRBJ2-2
D gene: TRBD2

CDR3 DNA: TGTGCCACCAGCATACTACAGGGATATTCGTTTGAGCAGTTCTTC
CDR3 protein: CATSILQGYSFEQFF
V gene: TRBV15
clone size: once
CDR3 length: 15
J gene: TRBJ2-1
D gene: -

CDR3 DNA: TGTGCCAGCAGCTTGGGTGGCTTAAATGAGCAGTTCTTC
CDR3 protein: CASSLGGLNEQFF
V gene: TRBV11-3
clone size: -
CDR3 length: 13
J gene: TRBJ2-1
D gene: -

CDR3 DNA: TGTGCCAGCAGCTTACCGGGACAGGCTTATGGCTACACCTTC
CDR3 protein: CASSLPGQAYGYTF
V gene: TRBV7-2
clone size: -
CDR3 length: 14
J gene: TRBJ1-2
D gene: TRBD1

CDR3 DNA: TGTGCCAGCTCTGTGTATGAGACTGAAGCTTTCTTT
CDR3 protein: CASSVYETEAFF
V gene: TRBV2
clone size: -
CDR3 length: 12
J gene: TRBJ1-1
D gene: -

CDR3 DNA: TGTGCCAGCTCACTCTTCGCTAATGAAAAACTGTTTTTT
CDR3 protein: CASSLFANEKLFF
V gene: TRBV18
clone size: -
CDR3 length: 13
J gene: TRBJ1-4
D gene: -

CDR3 DNA: TGTGCCAGCAGCGCCCGGGAGGACGAGCATGAGCAGTTCTTC
CDR3 protein: CASSAREDEHEQFF
V gene: TRBV4-2
clone size: once
CDR3 length: 14
J gene: TRBJ2-1
D gene: TRBD2

CDR3 DNA: TGTGCCAGCAGCCAAGGGCTGGAGGCTAAGGAGACCCAGTACTTC
CDR3 protein: CASSQGLEAKETQYF
V gene: TRBV4-2
clone size: -
CDR3 length: 15
J gene: TRBJ2-5
D gene: -

CDR3 DNA: TGTGCCAGCAGGACGACAACTCCCGGGGAGCTGTTTTTT
CDR3 protein: CASRTTTPGELFF
V gene: TRBV27
clone size: -
CDR3 length: 13
J gene: TRBJ2-2
D gene: -

CDR3 DNA: TGTGCCAGCAGTGGCCTCGGGACCTACGAGCAGTACTTC
CDR3 protein: CASSGLGTYEQYF
V gene: TRBV6-6
clone size: -
CDR3 length: 13
J gene: TRBJ2-7
D gene: -

CDR3 DNA: TGTGCCAGCAGCCAGCCCGGGACAGGGACTTACAATGAGCAGTTCTTC
CDR3 protein: CASSQPGTGTYNEQFF
V gene: TRBV16
clone size: -
CDR3 length: 16
J gene: TRBJ2-1
D gene: TRBD1

CDR3 DNA: TGTGCCAGCTCACCACGGTTGGTCGGGGGAGATGAAAAACTGTTTTTT
CDR3 protein: CASSPRLVGGDEKLFF
V gene: TRBV18
clone size: -
CDR3 length: 16
J gene: TRBJ1-4
D gene: -

CDR3 DNA: TGCGCCAGCAGCCCGAGGGGAGGGGATTGGGGTTCGACTTCTGGAAACACCATATATTTT
CDR3 protein: CASSPRGGDWGSTSGNTIYF
V gene: TRBV5-1
clone size: -
CDR3 length: 20
J gene: TRBJ1-3
D gene: -

CDR3 DNA: TGTGCCAGCAGCTTGGCGACAGCCTCTGGAAACACCATATATTTT
CDR3 protein: CASSLATASGNTIYF
V gene: TRBV4-2
clone size: -
CDR3 length: 15
J gene: TRBJ1-3
D gene: -

CDR3 DNA: TGTGCCAGCAGGCTCGGACAGGGCCCTGGAGAGCAGTACTTC
CDR3 protein: CASRLGQGPGEQYF
V gene: TRBV27
clone size: -
CDR3 length: 14
J gene: TRBJ2-7
D gene: TRBD1

CDR3 DNA: TGCGCCAGCAGCTTAGAACAGGGTCCGCGGGGCTACACCTTC
CDR3 protein: CASSLEQGPRGYTF
V gene: TRBV5-1
clone size: -
CDR3 length: 14
J gene: TRBJ1-2
D gene: -

CDR3 DNA: TGTGCCAGCAGCTTATTGGCGGGGGGAGCCTACAATGAGCAGTTCTTC
CDR3 protein: CASSLLAGGAYNEQFF
V gene: TRBV7-8
clone size: -
CDR3 length: 16
J gene: TRBJ2-1
D gene: TRBD2

CDR3 DNA: TGTGCCAGCAGCACACAAGGTCAGCCCCAGCATTTT
CDR3 protein: CASSTQGQPQHF
V gene: TRBV7-8
clone size: few
CDR3 length: 12
J gene: TRBJ1-5
D gene: -

CDR3 DNA: TGTGCCAGCAGCCCTTCGACTAGCGGGGAGACCCAGTACTTC
CDR3 protein: CASSPSTSGETQYF
V gene: TRBV5-6
clone size: -
CDR3 length: 14
J gene: TRBJ2-5
D gene: TRBD2

CDR3 DNA: TGTGCCAGCAAGGGTCAAACCTACGAGCAGTACTTC
CDR3 protein: CASKGQTYEQYF
V gene: TRBV2
clone size: -
CDR3 length: 12
J gene: TRBJ2-7
D gene: -

CDR3 DNA: TGTGCCAGCAGCGTAGAAGAGGGCACAAAGACCCAGTACTTC
CDR3 protein: CASSVEEGTKTQYF
V gene: TRBV9
clone size: once
CDR3 length: 14
J gene: TRBJ2-5
D gene: -

CDR3 DNA: TGCGCCAGCATACTGGGCGGTGGCATTAAAGAGACCCAGTACTTC
CDR3 protein: CASILGGGIKETQYF
V gene: TRBV5-1
clone size: -
CDR3 length: 15
J gene: TRBJ2-5
D gene: -

CDR3 DNA: TGTGCCAGCAGCCTTAGGCCCCCTAAGCCTAACTATGGCTACACCTTC
CDR3 protein: CASSLRPPKPNYGYTF
V gene: TRBV28
clone size: -
CDR3 length: 16
J gene: TRBJ1-2
D gene: -

CDR3 DNA: TGTGCCAGCAGGCAAAATCCGGGACTCCACTACGAGCAGTACTTC
CDR3 protein: CASRQNPGLHYEQYF
V gene: TRBV6-5
clone size: -
CDR3 length: 15
J gene: TRBJ2-7
D gene: -

CDR3 DNA: TGTGCCTGGAGGTTCAGTGGCGGTCCTAACACTGAAGCTTTCTTT
CDR3 protein: CAWRFSGGPNTEAFF
V gene: TRBV30
clone size: -
CDR3 length: 15
J gene: TRBJ1-1
D gene: -

CDR3 DNA: TGTGCCAGCAGCGTGGGACTTCGTACAGATACGCAGTATTTT
CDR3 protein: CASSVGLRTDTQYF
V gene: TRBV7-7
clone size: -
CDR3 length: 14
J gene: TRBJ2-3
D gene: -

CDR3 DNA: TGTGCCAGCAGGCCAGCGGGGAGCACAGATACGCAGTATTTT
CDR3 protein: CASRPAGSTDTQYF
V gene: TRBV7-2
clone size: -
CDR3 length: 14
J gene: TRBJ2-3
D gene: TRBD2

CDR3 DNA: TGTGCCAGCAGCTTTGGGGCGGGGATGGTTGATACGCAGTATTTT
CDR3 protein: CASSFGAGMVDTQYF
V gene: TRBV5-4
clone size: -
CDR3 length: 15
J gene: TRBJ2-3
D gene: -

CDR3 DNA: TGTGCCAGCAGCCAGGCCCGAGGGGGACTAGCGGGAGCGGGGTCCTACAATGAGCAGTTCTTC
CDR3 protein: CASSQARGGLAGAGSYNEQFF
V gene: TRBV14
clone size: -
CDR3 length: 21
J gene: TRBJ2-1
D gene: TRBD2

CDR3 DNA: TGCAGCGGTTTCAGGACGGGAGAGACCCAGTACTTC
CDR3 protein: CSGFRTGETQYF
V gene: TRBV29-1
clone size: -
CDR3 length: 12
J gene: TRBJ2-5
D gene: -

CDR3 DNA: TGTGCCATCAGTGAGAATTTCGGTGCCAACGTCCTGACTTTC
CDR3 protein: CAISENFGANVLTF
V gene: TRBV10-3
clone size: -
CDR3 length: 14
J gene: TRBJ2-6
D gene: -